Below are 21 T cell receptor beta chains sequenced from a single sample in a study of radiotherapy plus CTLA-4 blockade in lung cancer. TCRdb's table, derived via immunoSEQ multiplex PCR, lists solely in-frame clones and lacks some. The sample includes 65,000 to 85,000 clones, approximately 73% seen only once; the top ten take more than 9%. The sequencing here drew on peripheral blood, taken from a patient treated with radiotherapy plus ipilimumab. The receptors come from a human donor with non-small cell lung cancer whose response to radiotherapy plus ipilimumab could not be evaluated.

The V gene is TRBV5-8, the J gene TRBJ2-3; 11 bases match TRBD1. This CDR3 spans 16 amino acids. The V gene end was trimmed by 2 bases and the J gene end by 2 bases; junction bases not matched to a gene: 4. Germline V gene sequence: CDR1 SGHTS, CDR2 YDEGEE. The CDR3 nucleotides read TGTGCCAGCAGCTTCGGACAGGGGGCTGCCACAGATACGCAGTATTTT. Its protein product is CASSFGQGAATDTQYF. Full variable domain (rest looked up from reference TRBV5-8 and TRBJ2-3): EAGVTQSPTHLIKTRGQQATLRCSPISGHTSVYWYQQALGLGLQFLLWYDEGEERNRGNFPPRFSGRQFPNYSSELNVNALELEDSALYLCASSFGQGAATDTQYFGPGTRLTVL.

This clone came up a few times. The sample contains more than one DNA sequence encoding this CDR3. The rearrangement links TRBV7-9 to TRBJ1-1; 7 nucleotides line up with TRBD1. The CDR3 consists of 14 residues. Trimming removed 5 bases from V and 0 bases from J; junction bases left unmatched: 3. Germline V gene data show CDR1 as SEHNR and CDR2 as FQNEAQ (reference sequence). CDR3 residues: CASSPDRVNTEAFF. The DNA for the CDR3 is TGTGCCAGCAGCCCTGACAGGGTGAACACTGAAGCTTTCTTT.

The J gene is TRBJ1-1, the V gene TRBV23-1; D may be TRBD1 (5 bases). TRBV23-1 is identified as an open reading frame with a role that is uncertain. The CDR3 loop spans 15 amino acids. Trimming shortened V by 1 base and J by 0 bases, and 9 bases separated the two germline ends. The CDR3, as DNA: TGCGCCAGCAGTCAATATAAGGGGATGAACACTGAAGCTTTCTTT. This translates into CASSQYKGMNTEAFF.

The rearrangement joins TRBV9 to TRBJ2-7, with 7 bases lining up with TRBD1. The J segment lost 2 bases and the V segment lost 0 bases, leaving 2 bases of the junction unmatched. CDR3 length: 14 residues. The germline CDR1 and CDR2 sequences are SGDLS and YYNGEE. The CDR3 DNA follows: TGTGCCAGCAGCGTAGGGACAGGAACCTACGAGCAGTACTTC. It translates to CASSVGTGTYEQYF.

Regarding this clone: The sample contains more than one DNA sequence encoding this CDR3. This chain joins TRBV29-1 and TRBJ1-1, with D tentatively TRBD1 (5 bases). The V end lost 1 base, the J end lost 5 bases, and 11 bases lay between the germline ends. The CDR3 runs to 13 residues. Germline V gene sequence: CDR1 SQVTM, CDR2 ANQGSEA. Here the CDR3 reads CSVEGFRDTEAFF. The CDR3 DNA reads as TGCAGCGTTGAAGGATTCAGGGATACTGAAGCTTTCTTT.

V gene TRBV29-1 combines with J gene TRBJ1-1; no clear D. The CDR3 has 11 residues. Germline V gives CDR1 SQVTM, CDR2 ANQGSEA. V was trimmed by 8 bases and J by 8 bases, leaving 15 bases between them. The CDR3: CSHAEVAEAFF. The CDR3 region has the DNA TGCAGCCACGCGGAAGTAGCCGAAGCTTTCTTT.

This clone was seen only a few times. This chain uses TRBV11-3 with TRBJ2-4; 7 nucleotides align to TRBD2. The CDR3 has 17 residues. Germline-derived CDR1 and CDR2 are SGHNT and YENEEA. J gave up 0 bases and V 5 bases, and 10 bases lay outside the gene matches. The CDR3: CASSPEGRGIAKNIQYF. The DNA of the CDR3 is TGTGCCAGCAGCCCGGAGGGGCGGGGGATAGCCAAAAACATTCAGTACTTC.

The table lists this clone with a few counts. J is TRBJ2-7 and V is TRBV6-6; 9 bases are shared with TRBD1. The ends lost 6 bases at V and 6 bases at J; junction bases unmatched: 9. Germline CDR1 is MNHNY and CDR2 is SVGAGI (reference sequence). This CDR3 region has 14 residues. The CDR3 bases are TGTGCCAGCAGCCTGGGACAGGGATTAGGCGAGCAGTACTTC. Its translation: CASSLGQGLGEQYF.

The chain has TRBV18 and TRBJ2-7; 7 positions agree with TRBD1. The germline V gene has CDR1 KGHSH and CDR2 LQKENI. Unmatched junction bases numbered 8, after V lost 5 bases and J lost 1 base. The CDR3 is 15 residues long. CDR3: CASSSQTGISYEQYF. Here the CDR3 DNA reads TGTGCCAGCTCATCCCAGACAGGGATTTCCTACGAGCAGTACTTC.

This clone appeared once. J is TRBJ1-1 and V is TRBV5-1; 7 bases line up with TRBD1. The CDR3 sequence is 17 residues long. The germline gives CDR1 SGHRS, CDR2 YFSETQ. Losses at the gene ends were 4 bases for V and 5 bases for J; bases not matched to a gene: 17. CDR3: CASSPRGQANLGTEAFF. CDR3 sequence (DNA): TGCGCCAGCAGCCCCCGAGGACAGGCCAACTTGGGGACTGAAGCTTTCTTT.

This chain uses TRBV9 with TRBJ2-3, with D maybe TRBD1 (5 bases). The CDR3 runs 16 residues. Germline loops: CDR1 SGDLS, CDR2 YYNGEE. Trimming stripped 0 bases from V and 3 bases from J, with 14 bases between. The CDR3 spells CASSVGTSGQTDTQYF. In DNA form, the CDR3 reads TGTGCCAGCAGCGTAGGGACATCCGGGCAGACAGATACGCAGTATTTT.

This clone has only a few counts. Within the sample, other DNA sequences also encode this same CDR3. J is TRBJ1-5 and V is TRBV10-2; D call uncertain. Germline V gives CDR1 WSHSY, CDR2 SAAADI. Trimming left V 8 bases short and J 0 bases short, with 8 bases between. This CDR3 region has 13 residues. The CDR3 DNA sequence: TGCGCCAGCCGCGAGAATAGCAATCAGCCCCAGCATTTT. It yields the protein CASRENSNQPQHF.

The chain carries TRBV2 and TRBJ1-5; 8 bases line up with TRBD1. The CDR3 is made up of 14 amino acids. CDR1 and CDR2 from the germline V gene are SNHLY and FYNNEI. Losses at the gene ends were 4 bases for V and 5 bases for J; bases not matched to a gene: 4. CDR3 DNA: TGTGCCAGCAGTGGACAGGGGACCCATCAGCCCCAGCATTTT. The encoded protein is CASSGQGTHQPQHF.

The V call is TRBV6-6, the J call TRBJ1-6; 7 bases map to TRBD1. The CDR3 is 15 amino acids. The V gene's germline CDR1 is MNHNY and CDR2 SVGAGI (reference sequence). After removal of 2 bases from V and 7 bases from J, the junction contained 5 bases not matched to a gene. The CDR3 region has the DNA TGTGCCAGCAGTTACACCCGACAGGGCAATTCACCCCTCCACTTT. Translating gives CASSYTRQGNSPLHF.

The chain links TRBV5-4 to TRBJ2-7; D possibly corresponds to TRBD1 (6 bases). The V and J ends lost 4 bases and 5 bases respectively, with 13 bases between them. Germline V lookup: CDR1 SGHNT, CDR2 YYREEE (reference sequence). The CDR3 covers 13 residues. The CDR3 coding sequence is TGTGCCAGCAGCCCCCAGGGGTACCACGAGCAGTACTTC. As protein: CASSPQGYHEQYF. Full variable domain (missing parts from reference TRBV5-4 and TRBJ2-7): ETGVTQSPTHLIKTRGQQVTLRCSSQSGHNTVSWYQQALGQGPQFIFQYYREEENGRGNFPPRFSGLQFPNYSSELNVNALELDDSALYLCASSPQGYHEQYFGPGTRLTVT.

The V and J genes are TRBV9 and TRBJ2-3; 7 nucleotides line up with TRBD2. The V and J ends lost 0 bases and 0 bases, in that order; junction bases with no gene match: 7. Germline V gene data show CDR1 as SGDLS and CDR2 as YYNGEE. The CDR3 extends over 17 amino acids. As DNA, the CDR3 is TGTGCCAGCAGCGTAGCTGGGGGGGGAGCGAGCACAGATACGCAGTATTTT. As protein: CASSVAGGGASTDTQYF.

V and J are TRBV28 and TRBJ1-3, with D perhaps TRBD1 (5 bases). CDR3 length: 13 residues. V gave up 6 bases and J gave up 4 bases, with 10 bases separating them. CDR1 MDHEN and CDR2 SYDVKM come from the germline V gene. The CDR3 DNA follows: TGTGCCAGCAGGGCCGGGGGGGGAAACACCATATATTTT. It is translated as CASRAGGGNTIYF.

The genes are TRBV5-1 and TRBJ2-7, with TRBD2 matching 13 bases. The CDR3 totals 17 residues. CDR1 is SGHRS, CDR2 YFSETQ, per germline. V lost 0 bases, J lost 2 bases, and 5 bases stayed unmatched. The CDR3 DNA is TGCGCCAGCAGCTTGGCCGGGGGGACTAGCGGGACCTACGAGCAGTACTTC. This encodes CASSLAGGTSGTYEQYF.

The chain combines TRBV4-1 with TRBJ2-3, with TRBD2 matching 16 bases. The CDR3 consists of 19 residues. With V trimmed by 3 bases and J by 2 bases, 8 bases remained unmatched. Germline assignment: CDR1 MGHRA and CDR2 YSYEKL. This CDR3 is CASSQRGLAGGIVTDTQYF. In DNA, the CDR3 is TGCGCCAGCAGCCAGAGGGGACTAGCGGGGGGGATTGTCACAGATACGCAGTATTTT.

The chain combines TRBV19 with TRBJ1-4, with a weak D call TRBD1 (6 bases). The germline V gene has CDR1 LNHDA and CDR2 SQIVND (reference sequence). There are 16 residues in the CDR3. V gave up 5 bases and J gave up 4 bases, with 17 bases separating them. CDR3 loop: CASSHGSTGLNEKLFF. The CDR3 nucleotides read TGTGCCAGTAGTCATGGGTCGACAGGCCTTAATGAAAAACTGTTTTTT.

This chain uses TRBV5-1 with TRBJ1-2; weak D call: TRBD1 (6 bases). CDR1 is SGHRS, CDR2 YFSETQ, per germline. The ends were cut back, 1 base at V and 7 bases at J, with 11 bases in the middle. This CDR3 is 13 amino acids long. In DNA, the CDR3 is TGCGCCAGCAGCTTGACAGGGCTTCGTGGCTACACCTTC. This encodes CASSLTGLRGYTF.